Sequencing of this T cell receptor (beta chain) was carried out in a study of T cells in localized non-small cell lung cancer. This clone was detected a few times. Its antigen is currently unknown. TCRdb keeps only in-frame clones here, not all; method: immunoSEQ multiplex PCR. Here the sample spans approximately 24,000 clones, 81% being singletons. CDR1 and CDR2 (germline): SGDLS, YYNGEE. This CDR3 is built from 12 residues. Between the trimmed V and J ends, which lost 4 bases and 8 bases, there was a span of 12 bases. Study results and limitations: The highest T cell clonality was in uninvolved adjacent lung, above tumor. Owing to sequencing of a solitary tumor region, heterogeneity cannot be discounted. There were a median roughly 62 of the top 100 tumor clones appearing in adjacent lung.

The V call is TRBV9, the J call TRBJ1-2; D gene uncertain. The source of this sequence is a man between 40 and 69 years old with stage III squamous cell lung carcinoma. The sequences come from peripheral blood, collected before any cancer treatment. This CDR3 is CASSPGTEGYTF. CDR3 DNA: TGTGCCAGCAGCCCCGGAACAGAGGGCTACACCTTC.